Listed here are 14 T cell receptor beta chains from one sample, sequenced in a study of blood T cell repertoires in COVID-19. TCRdb's table, derived via immunoSEQ multiplex PCR, lists solely in-frame clones and lacks some. The data hold 250,000 to 350,000 clones, with roughly 90% observed a single time. The specimen sequenced was PBMCs or T cells enriched from blood (not recorded which). These receptors were taken from a woman younger than 45 who had recovered from COVID-19.

The V and J genes are TRBV7-9 and TRBJ2-7, with D tentatively TRBD2 (5 bases). Per germline, CDR1 SEHNR and CDR2 FQNEAQ (reference sequence). The CDR3 runs 15 residues. The V and J ends lost 2 bases and 2 bases respectively, with 13 bases between them. The CDR3 spells CASSLPGRETYEQYF. CDR3 DNA sequence: TGTGCCAGCAGCTTACCGGGAAGGGAGACCTACGAGCAGTACTTC.

This clone was detected only once. The chain employs TRBV28 and TRBJ2-7, with D possibly TRBD2 on 6 matching bases. Trimming shortened V by 5 bases and J by 3 bases, and 14 bases separated the two germline ends. This CDR3 has 14 amino acids. The germline V gene has CDR1 MDHEN and CDR2 SYDVKM. For the CDR3, the DNA is TGTGCCAGCAGTAATAGCGGATTTTACTACGAGCAGTACTTC. Translated, it gives CASSNSGFYYEQYF.

The chain employs TRBV2 and TRBJ1-4, with 9 positions matching TRBD1. CDR1 and CDR2 from the germline V gene are SNHLY and FYNNEI. Losses at the gene ends were 4 bases for V and 7 bases for J; bases not matched to a gene: 10. The CDR3 is 16 amino acids. The CDR3 loop is CASSASGTGNGEKLFF. The CDR3 nucleotides are TGTGCCAGCAGTGCCTCCGGGACAGGGAATGGTGAAAAACTGTTTTTT. The variable domain in full, completed from reference TRBV2 and TRBJ1-4, reads EPEVTQTPSHQVTQMGQEVILRCVPISNHLYFYWYRQILGQKVEFLVSFYNNEISEKSEIFDDQFSVERPDGSNFTLKIRSTKLEDSAMYFCASSASGTGNGEKLFFGSGTQLSVL.

V is TRBV18 and J is TRBJ2-1; D is perhaps TRBD1 (6 bases). Looked up from germline, CDR1 is KGHSH and CDR2 is LQKENI. This CDR3 is built from 14 residues. The V end lost 3 bases, the J end lost 5 bases, and 11 bases lay between the germline ends. DNA for the CDR3: TGTGCCAGCTCACCCCAGGGGTTTAACAATGAGCAGTTCTTC. Amino acids: CASSPQGFNNEQFF.

Only one count was recorded for this clone. CDR3 protein: CASREEGLNNQPQHF. Written as DNA, the CDR3 is TGTGCCAGCAGGGAGGAGGGGTTGAACAATCAGCCCCAGCATTTT. The chain uses TRBV2 and TRBJ1-5; D is perhaps TRBD1 (5 bases). Trimming cost V 6 bases and J 3 bases, with 15 bases left between them. This CDR3 has 15 amino acids. Germline CDR1 is SNHLY and CDR2 is FYNNEI. The full variable domain, its missing parts supplied by reference TRBV2 and TRBJ1-5, is EPEVTQTPSHQVTQMGQEVILRCVPISNHLYFYWYRQILGQKVEFLVSFYNNEISEKSEIFDDQFSVERPDGSNFTLKIRSTKLEDSAMYFCASREEGLNNQPQHFGDGTRLSIL.

V usage is TRBV27 and J usage is TRBJ2-3; the match to TRBD2 covers 8 bases. The junction had 8 bases not matched to a gene; V was cut back by 7 bases and J by 5 bases. The CDR3 contains 14 residues. Germline V gives CDR1 MNHEY, CDR2 SMNVEV (reference sequence). The CDR3 here is CASTIFAGGDTQYF. CDR3 bases: TGTGCCAGCACCATTTTCGCGGGGGGAGATACGCAGTATTTT.

The chain recombines TRBV12-5 with TRBJ2-1, with TRBD2 identical over 14 bases. J gave up 7 bases and V 7 bases, and 3 bases lay outside the gene matches. This CDR3 contains 14 residues. Germline V gene sequence: CDR1 LGHNT, CDR2 FRNRAP. In nucleotides, the CDR3 is TGTGCTAGTGCCAGGACTAGCGGGAGGAATGAGCAGTTCTTC. Amino acids: CASARTSGRNEQFF.

As DNA, the CDR3 is TGTGCCAGCAGTCCCGGGGGGGAATATGGCTACACCTTC. It yields the protein CASSPGGEYGYTF. The V call is TRBV5-4, the J call TRBJ1-2; maybe TRBD1 (5 bases). Germline V gene data show CDR1 as SGHNT and CDR2 as YYREEE (reference sequence). The CDR3 covers 13 residues. V shed 5 bases and J shed 5 bases, with 13 bases lying between them.

The chain carries TRBV28 and TRBJ1-1; 7 bases match TRBD1. The CDR3 loop spans 15 amino acids. J lost 4 bases, V lost 6 bases, and 11 bases had no gene match. In germline, CDR1 is MDHEN, CDR2 SYDVKM. The CDR3 region has the DNA TGTGCCAGCAGCCAGAGACAGGGTTCTATCACTGAAGCTTTCTTT. It codes for CASSQRQGSITEAFF. The full variable domain, with the rest looked up from reference TRBV28 and TRBJ1-1, is DVKVTQSSRYLVKRTGEKVFLECVQDMDHENMFWYRQDPGLGLRLIYFSYDVKMKEKGDIPEGYSVSREKKERFSLILESASTNQTSMYLCASSQRQGSITEAFFGQGTRLTVV.

The V and J genes are TRBV7-2 and TRBJ1-2, with 8 bases fitting TRBD1. V shed 3 bases, J shed 4 bases, and the junction held 4 bases outside the gene matches. The CDR3 length is 14 residues. CDR1 is SGHTA and CDR2 is FQGNSA in the germline V gene. The CDR3 sequence: CASSLDRVGYGYTF. In DNA, the CDR3 is TGTGCCAGCAGCTTGGACAGGGTTGGCTATGGCTACACCTTC.

The genes are TRBV24-1 and TRBJ2-1; D is possibly TRBD1 (6 bases). Trimming stripped 5 bases from V and 0 bases from J, with 19 bases between. The CDR3 length is 18 residues. Germline V gives CDR1 KGHDR, CDR2 SFDVKD. Written as DNA, the CDR3 is TGTGCCACCAGTGCGCCCTCTGGACAGTCCTCCTCCTACAATGAGCAGTTCTTC. This sequence encodes CATSAPSGQSSSYNEQFF.

V and J are TRBV11-3 and TRBJ2-7, with unresolved D. Trimming removed 4 bases at V and 0 bases at J, with 13 bases between. Per germline, CDR1 SGHNT and CDR2 YENEEA. The CDR3 has 15 amino acids. CDR3 sequence reads: CASSSSDSLSYEQYF. DNA for the CDR3: TGTGCCAGCAGCTCCTCTGACTCGCTCTCCTACGAGCAGTACTTC.

The chain joins TRBV6-6 to TRBJ1-2; D may be TRBD1 (6 bases). Between the trimmed V and J ends, which lost 5 bases and 10 bases, there was a span of 32 bases. Germline loops: CDR1 MNHNY, CDR2 SVGAGI (reference sequence). The CDR3 length is 18 residues. The CDR3 region is CASSRTVEPQPARAIYTF. DNA for the CDR3: TGTGCCAGCAGTCGGACAGTTGAACCACAGCCTGCACGAGCGATCTACACCTTC.

The V and J genes are TRBV5-4 and TRBJ2-7; 12 bases are a match to TRBD2. CDR3 length: 17 residues. Germline V lookup: CDR1 SGHNT, CDR2 YYREEE (reference sequence). The trim removed 4 bases at V and 3 bases at J, leaving 11 bases unmatched. This chain's CDR3 is CASSPRLAGARGYEQYF. The CDR3 region has the DNA TGTGCCAGCAGCCCCCGACTAGCGGGGGCCCGGGGCTACGAGCAGTACTTC. Variable domain in full (rest from reference TRBV5-4 and TRBJ2-7): ETGVTQSPTHLIKTRGQQVTLRCSSQSGHNTVSWYQQALGQGPQFIFQYYREEENGRGNFPPRFSGLQFPNYSSELNVNALELDDSALYLCASSPRLAGARGYEQYFGPGTRLTVT.